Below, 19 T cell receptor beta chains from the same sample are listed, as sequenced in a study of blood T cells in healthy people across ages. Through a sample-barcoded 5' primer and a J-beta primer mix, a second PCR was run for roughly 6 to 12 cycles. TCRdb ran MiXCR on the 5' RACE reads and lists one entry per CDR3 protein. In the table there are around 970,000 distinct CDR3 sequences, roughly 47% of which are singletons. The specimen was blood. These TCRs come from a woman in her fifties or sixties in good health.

The CDR3 here is CASSDRQGQFFNYNEQFF. CDR3 nucleotide sequence: TGTGCCAGCAGCGACAGACAGGGACAATTTTTTAACTACAATGAGCAGTTCTTC. The chain carries TRBV9 and TRBJ2-1; 7 bases are a match to TRBD1. The CDR3 extends over 18 amino acids. Losses at the gene ends were 3 bases for V and 3 bases for J; bases not matched to a gene: 15. In germline, CDR1 is SGDLS, CDR2 YYNGEE.

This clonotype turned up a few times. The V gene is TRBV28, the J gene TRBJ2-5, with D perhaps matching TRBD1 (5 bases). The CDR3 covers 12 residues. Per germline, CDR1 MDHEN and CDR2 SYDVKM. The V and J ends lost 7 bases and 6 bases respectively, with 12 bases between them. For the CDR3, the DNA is TGTGCCAGCATAAAAGGGGTCAAGACCCAGTACTTC. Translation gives CASIKGVKTQYF.

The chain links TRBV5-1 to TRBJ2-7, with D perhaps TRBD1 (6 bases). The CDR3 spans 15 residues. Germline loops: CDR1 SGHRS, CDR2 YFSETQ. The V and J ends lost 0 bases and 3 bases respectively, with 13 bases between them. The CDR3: CASSLEDQGYYEQYF. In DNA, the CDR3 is TGCGCCAGCAGCTTGGAGGATCAGGGGTACTACGAGCAGTACTTC.

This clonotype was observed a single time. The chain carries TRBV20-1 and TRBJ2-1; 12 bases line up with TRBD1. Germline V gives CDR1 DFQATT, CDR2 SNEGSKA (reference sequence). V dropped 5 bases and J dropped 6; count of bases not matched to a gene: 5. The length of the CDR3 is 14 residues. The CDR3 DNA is TGCAGTGCTCGGGACAGGGGGCATGGCAATGAGCAGTTCTTC. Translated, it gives CSARDRGHGNEQFF.

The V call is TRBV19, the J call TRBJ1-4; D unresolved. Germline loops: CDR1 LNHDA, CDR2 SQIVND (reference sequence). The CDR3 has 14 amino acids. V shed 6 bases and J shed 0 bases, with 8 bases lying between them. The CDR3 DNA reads TGTGCCAGTAGCCTACAAGCAACTAATGAAAAACTGTTTTTT. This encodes CASSLQATNEKLFF.

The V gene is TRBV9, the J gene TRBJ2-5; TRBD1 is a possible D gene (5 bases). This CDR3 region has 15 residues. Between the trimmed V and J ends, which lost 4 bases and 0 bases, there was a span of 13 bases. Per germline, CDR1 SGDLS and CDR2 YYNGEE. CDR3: CASSTGQPYQETQYF. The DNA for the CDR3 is TGTGCCAGCAGCACCGGACAACCGTACCAAGAGACCCAGTACTTC.

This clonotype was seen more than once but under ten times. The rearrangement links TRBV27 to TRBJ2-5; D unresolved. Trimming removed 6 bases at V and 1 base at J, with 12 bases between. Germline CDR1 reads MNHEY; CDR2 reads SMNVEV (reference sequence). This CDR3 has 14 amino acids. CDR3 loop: CASSPLVSQETQYF. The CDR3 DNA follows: TGTGCCAGCAGCCCCCTGGTGAGCCAAGAGACCCAGTACTTC.

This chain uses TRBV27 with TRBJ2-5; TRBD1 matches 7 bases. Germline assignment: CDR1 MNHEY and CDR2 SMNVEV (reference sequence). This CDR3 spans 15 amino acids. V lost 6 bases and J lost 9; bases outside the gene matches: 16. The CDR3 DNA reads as TGTGCCAGCAGCCTAGGGGGCGTACCGAAAGGGGCCCAGTACTTC. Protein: CASSLGGVPKGAQYF.

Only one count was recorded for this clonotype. CDR3 coding DNA: TGTGCCAGCAGCTTAGTCTGGCTAGCCCCACAAGAGACCCAGTACTTC. This encodes CASSLVWLAPQETQYF. The rearrangement links TRBV7-9 to TRBJ2-5; TRBD2 might be the D (5 bases). CDR1 is SEHNR and CDR2 is FQNEAQ in the germline V gene (reference sequence). The CDR3 spans 16 residues. The V gene lost 1 base and the J gene lost 2 bases, with 14 bases spanning the gap.

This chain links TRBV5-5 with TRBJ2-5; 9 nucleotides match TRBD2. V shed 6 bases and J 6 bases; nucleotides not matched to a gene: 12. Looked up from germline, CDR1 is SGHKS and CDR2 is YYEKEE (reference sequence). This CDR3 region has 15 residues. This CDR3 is CASTQFTSGPKTQYF. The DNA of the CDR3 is TGTGCCAGCACCCAATTCACTAGCGGGCCAAAGACCCAGTACTTC. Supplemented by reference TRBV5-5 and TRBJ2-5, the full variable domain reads DAGVTQSPTHLIKTRGQQVTLRCSPISGHKSVSWYQQVLGQGPQFIFQYYEKEERGRGNFPDRFSARQFPNYSSELNVNALLLGDSALYLCASTQFTSGPKTQYFGPGTRLLVL.

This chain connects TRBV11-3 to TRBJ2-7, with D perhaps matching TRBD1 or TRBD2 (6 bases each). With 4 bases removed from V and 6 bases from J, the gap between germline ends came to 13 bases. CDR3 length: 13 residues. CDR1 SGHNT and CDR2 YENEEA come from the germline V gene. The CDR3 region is CASSSVGGGEQYF. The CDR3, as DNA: TGTGCCAGCAGCTCAGTCGGGGGCGGCGAGCAGTACTTC.

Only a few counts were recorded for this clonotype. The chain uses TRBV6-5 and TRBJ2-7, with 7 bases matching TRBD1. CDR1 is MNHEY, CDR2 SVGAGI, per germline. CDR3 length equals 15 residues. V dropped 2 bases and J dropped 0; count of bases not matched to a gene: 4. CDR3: CASSYDGTVSYEQYF. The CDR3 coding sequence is TGTGCCAGCAGTTACGATGGGACAGTCTCCTACGAGCAGTACTTC.

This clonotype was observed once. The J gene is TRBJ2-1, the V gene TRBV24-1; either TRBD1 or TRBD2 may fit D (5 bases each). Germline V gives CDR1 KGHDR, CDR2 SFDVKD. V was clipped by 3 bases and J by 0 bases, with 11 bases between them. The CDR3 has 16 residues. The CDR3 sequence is CATSDTGTNSYNEQFF. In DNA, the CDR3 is TGTGCCACCAGTGATACCGGGACGAACTCCTACAATGAGCAGTTCTTC.

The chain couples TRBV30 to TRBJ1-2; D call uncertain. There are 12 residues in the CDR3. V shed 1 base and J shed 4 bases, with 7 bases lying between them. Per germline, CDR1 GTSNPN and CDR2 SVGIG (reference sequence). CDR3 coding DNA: TGTGCCTGGAGTGCAGTTGTCTATGGCTACACCTTC. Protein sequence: CAWSAVVYGYTF.

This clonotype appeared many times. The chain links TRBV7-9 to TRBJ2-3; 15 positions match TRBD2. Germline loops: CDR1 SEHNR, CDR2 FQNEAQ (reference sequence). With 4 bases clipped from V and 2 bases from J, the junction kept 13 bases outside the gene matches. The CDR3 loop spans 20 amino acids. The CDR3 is CASSSPPGTSGRPNTDTQYF. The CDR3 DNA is TGTGCCAGCAGCTCCCCCCCCGGGACTAGCGGGAGGCCGAACACAGATACGCAGTATTTT.

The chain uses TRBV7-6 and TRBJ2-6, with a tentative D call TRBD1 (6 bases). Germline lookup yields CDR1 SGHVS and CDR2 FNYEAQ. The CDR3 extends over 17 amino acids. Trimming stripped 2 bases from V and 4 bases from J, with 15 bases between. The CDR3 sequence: CASSLIPFGTGANVLTF. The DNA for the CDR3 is TGTGCCAGCAGCTTAATCCCGTTCGGGACAGGGGCCAACGTCCTGACTTTC.

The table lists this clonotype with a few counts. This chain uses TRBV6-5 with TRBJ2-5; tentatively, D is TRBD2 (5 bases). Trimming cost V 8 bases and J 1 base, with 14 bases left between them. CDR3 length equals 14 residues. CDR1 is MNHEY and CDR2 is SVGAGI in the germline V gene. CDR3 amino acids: CASSPVGLQETQYF. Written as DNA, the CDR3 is TGTGCCAGCTCCCCAGTAGGACTCCAAGAGACCCAGTACTTC.

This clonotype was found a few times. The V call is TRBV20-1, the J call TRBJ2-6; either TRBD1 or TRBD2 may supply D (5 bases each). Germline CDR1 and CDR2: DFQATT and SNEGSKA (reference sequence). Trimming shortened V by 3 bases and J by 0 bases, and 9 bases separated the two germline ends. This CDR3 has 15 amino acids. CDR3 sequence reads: CSASEGNSGANVLTF. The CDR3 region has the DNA TGCAGTGCTAGTGAGGGGAACTCTGGGGCCAACGTCCTGACTTTC.

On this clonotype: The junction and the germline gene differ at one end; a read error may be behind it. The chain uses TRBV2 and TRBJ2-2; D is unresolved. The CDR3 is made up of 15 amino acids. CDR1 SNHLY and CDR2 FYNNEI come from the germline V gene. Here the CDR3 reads CTSIPTPSNTGELFF. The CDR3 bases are TGTACCAGCATCCCGACACCTTCGAACACCGGGGAGCTGTTTTTT.